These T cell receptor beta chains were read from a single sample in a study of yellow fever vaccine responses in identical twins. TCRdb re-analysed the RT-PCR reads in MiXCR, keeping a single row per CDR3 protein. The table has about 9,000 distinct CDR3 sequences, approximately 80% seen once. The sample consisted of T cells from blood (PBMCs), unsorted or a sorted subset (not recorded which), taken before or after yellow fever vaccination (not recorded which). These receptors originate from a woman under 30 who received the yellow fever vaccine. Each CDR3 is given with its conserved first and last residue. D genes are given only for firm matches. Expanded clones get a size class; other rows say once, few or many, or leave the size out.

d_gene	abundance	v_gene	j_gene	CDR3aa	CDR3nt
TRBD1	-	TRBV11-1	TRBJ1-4	CASSHGDSHNEKLFF	TGTGCCAGCAGCCACGGGGACAGCCATAATGAAAAACTGTTTTTT
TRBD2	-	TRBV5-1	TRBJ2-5	CASSPAGTSSTFLETQYF	TGCGCCAGCAGCCCAGCCGGGACTAGCAGCACTTTCTTAGAGACCCAGTACTTC
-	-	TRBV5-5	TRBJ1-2	CASSLEEYGYTF	TGTGCCAGCAGCTTGGAGGAATATGGCTACACCTTC
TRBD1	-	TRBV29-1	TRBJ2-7	CSVEGTGAGGSYEQYF	TGCAGCGTTGAAGGGACAGGGGCCGGGGGCTCCTACGAGCAGTACTTC
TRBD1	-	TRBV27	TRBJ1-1	CASSFLPGQGDRGTEAFF	TGTGCCAGCAGTTTCCTCCCGGGACAGGGAGATAGAGGCACTGAAGCTTTCTTT
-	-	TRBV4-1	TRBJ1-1	CASSQVGSTEAYF	TGCGCCAGCAGCCAAGTAGGCAGCACTGAAGCTTACTTT
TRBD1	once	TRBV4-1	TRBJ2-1	CASSQVGQGNYNEQFF	TGCGCCAGCAGCCAAGTTGGACAGGGGAATTACAATGAGCAGTTCTTC
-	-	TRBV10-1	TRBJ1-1	CASSESLGGNTEAFF	TGCGCCAGCAGTGAGTCGCTCGGGGGGAACACTGAAGCTTTCTTT
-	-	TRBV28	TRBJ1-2	CASSNTDSTKINYGYTF	TGTGCCAGCAGTAATACGGACAGTACGAAAATTAACTATGGCTACACCTTC
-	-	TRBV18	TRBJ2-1	CASSPPGAEGLNEQFF	TGTGCCAGCTCACCACCTGGGGCTGAGGGCCTCAATGAGCAGTTCTTC
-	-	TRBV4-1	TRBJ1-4	CASSHGDAPEKLFF	TGCGCCAGCAGCCACGGGGACGCCCCTGAAAAACTGTTTTTT
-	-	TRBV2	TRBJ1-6	CASRGEGSPLHF	TGTGCCAGCAGAGGGGAGGGTTCACCCCTCCACTTT
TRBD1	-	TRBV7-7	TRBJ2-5	CASSSGTGQETQYF	TGTGCCAGCAGCTCCGGGACAGGGCAAGAGACCCAGTACTTC
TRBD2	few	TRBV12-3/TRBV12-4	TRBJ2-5	CASVGPRTSGIQTQYF	TGTGCCAGCGTGGGCCCGAGGACTAGCGGGATTCAGACCCAGTACTTC
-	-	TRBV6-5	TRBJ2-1	CATRTSYNEQFF	TGTGCCACTCGGACTTCCTACAATGAGCAGTTCTTC
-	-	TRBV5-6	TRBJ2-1	CASRSYNEQFF	TGTGCCAGCAGATCTTACAATGAGCAGTTCTTC
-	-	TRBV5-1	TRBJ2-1	CASSFPPGDEQFF	TGCGCCAGCAGCTTCCCTCCTGGCGATGAGCAGTTCTTC
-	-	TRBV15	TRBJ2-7	CATSRHRPGQGTYEQYF	TGTGCCACCAGCAGACACCGCCCGGGACAAGGGACCTACGAGCAGTACTTC
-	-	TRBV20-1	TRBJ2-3	CSADFTDTQYF	TGCAGTGCTGATTTCACAGATACGCAGTATTTT
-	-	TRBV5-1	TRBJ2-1	CASSLVPQTDEQFF	TGCGCCAGCAGCTTGGTACCCCAGACCGATGAGCAGTTCTTC
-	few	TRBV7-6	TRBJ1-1	CASSSSWGTEAFF	TGTGCCAGCAGCTCGAGTTGGGGGACTGAAGCTTTCTTT
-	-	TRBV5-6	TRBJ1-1	CASSLLNTEAFF	TGTGCCAGCAGCTTGCTGAACACTGAAGCTTTCTTT
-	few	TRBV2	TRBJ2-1	CASSSIYNEQFF	TGTGCCAGCAGTAGTATCTACAATGAGCAGTTCTTC
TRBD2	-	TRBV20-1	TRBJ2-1	CSATGGTVKFF	TGCAGTGCTACCGGGGGGACGGTAAAATTCTTC
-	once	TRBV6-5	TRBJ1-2	CASSYSGSHGYTF	TGTGCCAGCAGTTACTCCGGGAGTCATGGCTACACCTTC
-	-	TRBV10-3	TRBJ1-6	CAITAFLGSGSPLHF	TGTGCCATCACTGCCTTCCTCGGGTCCGGTTCACCCCTCCACTTT
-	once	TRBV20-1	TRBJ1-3	CSASLPSGVGNTIYF	TGCAGTGCTAGCCTACCTTCGGGGGTTGGAAACACCATATATTTT
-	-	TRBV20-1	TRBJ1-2	CSARDWGYGYTF	TGCAGTGCTAGAGACTGGGGCTATGGCTACACCTTC
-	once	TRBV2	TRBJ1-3	CASKAESSGNTIYF	TGTGCCAGCAAAGCGGAGAGCTCTGGAAACACCATATATTTT
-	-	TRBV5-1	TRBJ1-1	CASSHGTAPEAFF	TGCGCCAGCAGCCATGGGACTGCCCCTGAAGCTTTCTTT
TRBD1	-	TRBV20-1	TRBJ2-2	CSASHSGGLAGELFF	TGCAGTGCTAGCCATTCAGGGGGTTTGGCCGGGGAGCTGTTTTTT
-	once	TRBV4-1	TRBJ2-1	CASSLSINYNEQFF	TGCGCCAGCAGCCTTTCGATAAACTACAATGAGCAGTTCTTC